This T cell receptor beta chain was retrieved from a study of T cell changes during pregnancy in multiple sclerosis. Data came from immunoSEQ multiplex PCR; TCRdb stores just in-frame clones and leaves some out. Of 30,000 to 45,000 clones in the sample, 92% were seen once. The CDR3 contains 16 residues. The germline CDR1 and CDR2 sequences are SGHTS and YDEGEE. The V end lost 4 bases, the J end lost 2 bases, and 18 bases lay between the germline ends. This clone was seen once. The receptor's source is a female donor with multiple sclerosis, enrolled in a pregnancy study. V is TRBV5-8 and J is TRBJ2-5, with D maybe TRBD1 (6 bases). The sequencing used CD8+ T cells from peripheral blood mononuclear cells, collected in the first trimester of pregnancy. The CDR3 nucleotides read TGTGCCAGCAGCCTCTGGACAGCCGGAAGACAAGAGACCCAGTACTTC. Its translation: CASSLWTAGRQETQYF.